This TCR beta chain was found in a study of T cell repertoires in cytomegalovirus infection. Across the study: Indicated by public TCR beta signatures were CMV infection and matching HLA type.

MiXCR, run by TCRdb on the reads, gives a single entry per CDR3 protein. The profile shows approximately 320,000 distinct CDR3 sequences, roughly 9.5% of them singletons. Germline trimming cut 1 base from V and 7 bases from J; bases unmatched to any gene: 14. This CDR3 has 18 amino acids. CDR1 is LGHNA and CDR2 is YNFKEQ in the germline V gene. As for this clonotype: Its antigen is not identified.

Study results and caveats: HLA-C-restricted CMV clonotypes gave the most frequent clonotype in two of eight donors.

This receptor was identified in a human donor in good health (CMV status not recorded). Some clones in this sample may be carry-over from other donors' samples. Input material: PBMCs. The V call is TRBV4-2, the J call TRBJ1-4; 8 bases fit TRBD1. This CDR3 is CASSQGIPGTGSSEKLFF. The CDR3, as DNA: TGTGCCAGCAGCCAAGGTATCCCCGGGACAGGCTCAAGTGAAAAACTGTTTTTT.